This T cell receptor (beta chain) was identified during a study of vaccination effects on CD4 cells after COVID-19. Study-wide context: A median of 72 days separated the second dose and sampling. The study, taken as a whole, reports: There was marked clonal contraction among infection- and vaccine-induced clones late after vaccination.

The method was immunoSEQ multiplex PCR; TCRdb's version includes in-frame clones alone and lacks a portion of them. Among tens of thousands of clones listed, roughly four fifths were seen once. Investigators separated out CD4+ T cells once about eleven days of culture had passed. Two doses of BNT162b2 or mRNA-1273 vaccine were administered to participants. Having tested negative for nucleocapsid antibodies, the vaccine recipients showed no prior SARS-CoV-2 infection. IL-2 medium was substituted for half the medium on days 3 and 7. Note on this clone: Its antigen is currently unknown.

Trimming at V came to 5 bases and at J to 4 bases, leaving 3 bases not matched to a gene. The CDR3 runs to 13 residues. In germline, CDR1 is MRHNA, CDR2 SNTAGT. This TCR came from a human donor who received a COVID-19 vaccine. The sample consisted of CD4+ T cells from PBMCs cultured without peptide, taken after COVID-19 vaccination. The V gene is TRBV6-4, the J gene TRBJ1-2; 8 bases are a match to TRBD1. The chain's CDR3 is CASSRTGIYGYTF. CDR3 nucleotide sequence: TGTGCCAGCAGTAGGACAGGGATCTATGGCTACACCTTC.